This TCR beta chain derives from a study of T cells in Graves' hyperthyroidism and ophthalmopathy. In making diagnoses, clinical symptoms, serum thyroxine and TRAb, thyroid ultrasound and orbital computed tomography were all used. This clonotype was recorded many times. Amplification targeted TCR beta CDR3 regions from RNA transcripts. First-round RT-PCR with HTBI primers amplified the TCR CDR3 region. TCRdb recomputed calls from the multiplex PCR reads with MiXCR, one row per CDR3 protein. In the table there are hundreds of thousands of distinct CDR3 sequences, roughly a third of which are singletons. The CDR3 length is 13 residues. The V and J ends lost 10 bases and 9 bases, in that order; junction bases with no gene match: 13. CDR1 is MNHNY and CDR2 is SVGAGI in the germline V gene (reference sequence).

The TCR sequence derives from a woman in her 40s with Graves' hyperthyroidism. Sample: blood. J is TRBJ2-5 and V is TRBV6-6; 8 bases fit TRBD1. CDR3 nucleotides: TGTGCCACCCGACCGGGACAGGCGATCCCCCAGTACTTC. Its protein product is CATRPGQAIPQYF.